A single sample is the source of the 31 T cell receptor beta chains below, sequenced in a study of brain T cells in children with intractable seizures. Time point given: blood from clinic visit 5 months post-surgery; TSC patient then seizure free. Assay: immunoSEQ multiplex PCR; the TCRdb copy retains only in-frame clones and omits some. Of about 350,000 clones in the sample, over 90% were seen once. This material consisted of peripheral blood, taken 4 to 5 months after surgery. These receptor sequences come from a boy younger than two with tuberous sclerosis and intractable seizures.

Only one count was recorded for this clone. This chain joins TRBV6-5 and TRBJ2-2; D is unresolved. Germline CDR1 is MNHEY and CDR2 is SVGAGI. This CDR3 comprises 13 residues. V was cut by 5 bases and J by 5 bases, with 9 bases left in between. Here the CDR3 DNA reads TGTGCCAGCAGTCCCCTTAGGACCGGGGAGCTGTTTTTT. This sequence encodes CASSPLRTGELFF.

This clone showed up just once. V is TRBV19 and J is TRBJ2-1; D may match TRBD1 or TRBD2 (5 bases each). The ends were cut back, 3 bases at V and 3 bases at J, with 18 bases in the middle. The CDR3 has 17 amino acids. Germline loops: CDR1 LNHDA, CDR2 SQIVND (reference sequence). CDR3 loop: CASSILGTPKGYNEQFF. In nucleotides, the CDR3 is TGTGCCAGTAGTATTCTCGGGACCCCAAAGGGCTACAATGAGCAGTTCTTC.

The CDR3 DNA reads as TGTGCCAGCGATGCAGGGCCGGGTGGCTACACCTTC. Translated: CASDAGPGGYTF. The gene calls are TRBV2 and TRBJ1-2; tentatively, D is TRBD1 (5 bases). The CDR3 sequence is 12 residues long. CDR1 and CDR2 (germline): SNHLY, FYNNEI. V shed 8 bases and J shed 7 bases, with 14 bases lying between them. The full variable domain, completed using reference TRBV2 and TRBJ1-2, is EPEVTQTPSHQVTQMGQEVILRCVPISNHLYFYWYRQILGQKVEFLVSFYNNEISEKSEIFDDQFSVERPDGSNFTLKIRSTKLEDSAMYFCASDAGPGGYTFGSGTRLTVV.

V usage is TRBV5-6 and J usage is TRBJ2-4; D may be TRBD2 (5 bases). V lost 4 bases, J lost 7 bases, and 15 bases lay in between. The CDR3 loop spans 14 amino acids. Per germline, CDR1 SGHDT and CDR2 YYEEEE. The CDR3 DNA sequence: TGTGCCAGCAGCAAACGGACTGGAGGCAACATTCAGTACTTC. It specifies CASSKRTGGNIQYF.

The chain joins TRBV5-6 to TRBJ1-5; 7 nucleotides agree with TRBD1. The length of the CDR3 is 16 residues. The J segment lost 0 bases and the V segment lost 4 bases, leaving 7 bases of the junction unmatched. Germline V gene data show CDR1 as SGHDT and CDR2 as YYEEEE. The chain's CDR3 is CASSLGTVDSNQPQHF. Written as DNA, the CDR3 is TGTGCCAGCAGCCTCGGGACAGTAGATAGCAATCAGCCCCAGCATTTT.

The rearrangement links TRBV18 to TRBJ2-7; a weak D match, TRBD2 (6 bases). Germline values: CDR1 KGHSH, CDR2 LQKENI. The CDR3 sequence is 15 residues long. Trimming cost V 4 bases and J 0 bases, with 13 bases left between them. In DNA, the CDR3 is TGTGCCAGCTCACTGAGCGGGCTAAGCTCCTACGAGCAGTACTTC. Translated: CASSLSGLSSYEQYF. Together with reference TRBV18 and TRBJ2-7, the CDR3 gives the full variable domain: NAGVMQNPRHLVRRRGQEARLRCSPMKGHSHVYWYRQLPEEGLKFMVYLQKENIIDESGMPKERFSAEFPKEGPSILRIQQVVRGDSAAYFCASSLSGLSSYEQYFGPGTRLTVT.

The CDR3 protein is CAGQGSASTGELFF. CDR3 bases: TGTGCCGGACAGGGGTCTGCTAGCACCGGGGAGCTGTTTTTT. The J gene is TRBJ2-2, the V gene TRBV6-5, with 9 bases identical to TRBD1. The CDR3 spans 14 residues. CDR1 MNHEY and CDR2 SVGAGI come from the germline V gene. J lost 4 bases, V lost 11 bases, and 8 bases had no gene match.

This rearrangement joins TRBV7-2 to TRBJ2-5; D remains ambiguous. Germline V gene sequence: CDR1 SGHTA, CDR2 FQGNSA. V was trimmed by 5 bases and J by 2 bases, leaving 9 bases between them. This CDR3 is 13 amino acids long. This CDR3 is CASSLTPQETQYF. CDR3 in DNA: TGTGCCAGCAGCCTTACCCCACAAGAGACCCAGTACTTC.

The V gene is TRBV27, the J gene TRBJ1-6, with a tentative D call TRBD1 (5 bases). Germline V gene lookup returns CDR1 MNHEY and CDR2 SMNVEV (reference sequence). The CDR3 covers 18 residues. V was trimmed by 6 bases and J by 5 bases, leaving 23 bases between them. CDR3 in amino acids: CASRSPIRNGGNNSPLHF. CDR3 bases: TGTGCCAGCAGGTCCCCCATTCGAAACGGGGGAAATAATTCACCCCTCCACTTT.

This rearrangement joins TRBV6-6 to TRBJ1-2; D remains ambiguous. Germline CDR1 MNHNY, CDR2 SVGAGI (reference sequence). This CDR3 spans 15 amino acids. V lost 2 bases to trimming and J lost 2 bases, with 12 bases between them. CDR3 coding DNA: TGTGCCAGCAGTTACAATCGCGAGGACAACTATGGCTACACCTTC. Its translation is CASSYNREDNYGYTF.

V is TRBV7-9 and J is TRBJ2-7, with unresolved D. Germline lookup yields CDR1 SEHNR and CDR2 FQNEAQ (reference sequence). The CDR3 runs 17 residues. Trimming took off 5 bases at V and 4 bases at J, with 24 bases between the two ends. DNA for the CDR3: TGTGCCAGCAGCCCTGAAATATCGACTTCATGGGCGTACGAGCAGTACTTC. Protein product: CASSPEISTSWAYEQYF.

V is TRBV11-2 and J is TRBJ2-1; tentatively, D is TRBD1 or TRBD2 (5 bases each). The CDR3 extends over 15 amino acids. V was trimmed by 5 bases and J by 6 bases, leaving 17 bases between them. In germline, CDR1 is SGHAT, CDR2 FQNNGV. CDR3 sequence: CASSLFGRDPNEQFF. The DNA for the CDR3 is TGTGCCAGCAGCCTTTTCGGAAGGGACCCCAATGAGCAGTTCTTC.

The rearrangement uses TRBV6-5 and TRBJ1-1; D not resolved. This CDR3 comprises 15 residues. V gave up 6 bases and J gave up 1 base, with 15 bases separating them. The germline CDR1 and CDR2 sequences are MNHEY and SVGAGI. As DNA, the CDR3 is TGTGCCAGCAGATGGACGGGCCGAGGGAACACTGAAGCTTTCTTT. Amino acid sequence: CASRWTGRGNTEAFF.

The gene calls are TRBV3-1 (or the pseudogene TRBV3-2) and TRBJ1-3, with a weak D call TRBD1 (6 bases). Deletions cut 1 base from V and 0 bases from J, with 16 bases between. The CDR3 is made up of 18 amino acids. CDR1 is LGHDT, CDR2 YNNKEL, per germline (reference sequence). The CDR3 spells CASSQVYQGPSSGNTIYF. In nucleotides, the CDR3 is TGTGCCAGCAGCCAAGTTTATCAGGGGCCCAGCTCTGGAAACACCATATATTTT.

The chain joins TRBV2 to TRBJ1-4, with D possibly matching TRBD1 (5 bases). Trimming cost V 9 bases and J 0 bases, with 11 bases left between them. Germline V gene sequence: CDR1 SNHLY, CDR2 FYNNEI. The CDR3 is 14 amino acids. The CDR3 DNA reads as TGTGCCAGTTGGGACGGAGCAACTAATGAAAAACTGTTTTTT. Its protein is CASWDGATNEKLFF.

The gene calls are TRBV3-1 (or the pseudogene TRBV3-2) and TRBJ1-2; 10 nucleotides agree with TRBD1. The CDR3 consists of 16 residues. The trim removed 1 base at V and 4 bases at J, leaving 6 bases unmatched. CDR1 and CDR2 from the germline V gene are LGHDT and YNNKEL (reference sequence). The CDR3 sequence: CASSQGQGTGVYGYTF. Here the CDR3 DNA reads TGTGCCAGCAGCCAAGGGCAAGGGACAGGGGTCTATGGCTACACCTTC.

V gene TRBV7-2 combines with J gene TRBJ2-1, with TRBD2 matching 11 bases. Germline V gene lookup returns CDR1 SGHTA and CDR2 FQGNSA. This CDR3 is built from 15 residues. Trimming at V came to 4 bases and at J to 3 bases, leaving 2 bases not matched to a gene. The CDR3 sequence is CASSWTSGLYNEQFF. CDR3 nucleotide sequence: TGTGCCAGCAGCTGGACTAGCGGGCTCTACAATGAGCAGTTCTTC.

V gene TRBV11-2 combines with J gene TRBJ2-3, with 7 bases that match TRBD2. Germline-derived CDR1 and CDR2 are SGHAT and FQNNGV. The V gene end was trimmed by 2 bases and the J gene end by 2 bases; junction bases not matched to a gene: 10. The CDR3 is 17 amino acids. CDR3 sequence: CASSLWVTSEHTDTQYF. DNA of the CDR3: TGTGCCAGCAGCTTATGGGTTACTAGCGAACACACAGATACGCAGTATTTT.

The chain has TRBV5-6 and TRBJ2-1; 14 bases match TRBD2. Unmatched junction bases numbered 4, after V lost 4 bases and J lost 7 bases. The CDR3 length is 15 residues. Germline V lookup: CDR1 SGHDT, CDR2 YYEEEE. The CDR3 spells CASSPGTSGRNEQFF. The CDR3 coding sequence is TGTGCCAGCAGCCCCGGGACTAGCGGGAGAAATGAGCAGTTCTTC.

This rearrangement joins TRBV10-3 to TRBJ1-5, with 7 bases aligning to TRBD1. CDR3 size: 18 residues. CDR1 is ENHRY, CDR2 SYGVKD, per germline. The V and J ends lost 1 base and 0 bases, in that order; junction bases with no gene match: 9. The CDR3 bases are TGTGCCATCAGTGAGTTCCGAGACAGGGCCTATAGCAATCAGCCCCAGCATTTT. Residues: CAISEFRDRAYSNQPQHF.

The chain joins TRBV5-1 to TRBJ2-5; a weak D match, TRBD2 (6 bases). Germline V gives CDR1 SGHRS, CDR2 YFSETQ. The V gene lost 1 base and the J gene lost 5 bases, with 15 bases spanning the gap. The CDR3 covers 15 residues. CDR3 DNA: TGCGCCAGCAGCTTGAGGTATTTTCGGGAGGAGACCCAGTACTTC. Translating gives CASSLRYFREETQYF. The full variable domain, in which reference TRBV5-1 and TRBJ2-5 provide the parts outside the CDR3, is KAGVTQTPRYLIKTRGQQVTLSCSPISGHRSVSWYQQTPGQGLQFLFEYFSETQRNKGNFPGRFSGRQFSNSRSEMNVSTLELGDSALYLCASSLRYFREETQYFGPGTRLLVL.

This chain joins TRBV29-1 and TRBJ2-1; D might be TRBD2 (5 bases). V lost 4 bases and J lost 0, with 10 bases in between. The germline gives CDR1 SQVTM, CDR2 ANQGSEA. The CDR3 runs 14 residues. The DNA for the CDR3 is TGCAGCGTTGTAGCCGGGGTCTCCTACAATGAGCAGTTCTTC. It specifies CSVVAGVSYNEQFF.

The chain combines TRBV9 with TRBJ2-3; weak D call: TRBD1 (6 bases). The CDR3 covers 12 residues. From germline, CDR1 is SGDLS and CDR2 YYNGEE. Deletions cut 3 bases from V and 6 bases from J, with 8 bases between. The CDR3 spells CASSAQGDTQYF. CDR3 DNA: TGTGCCAGCAGCGCCCAGGGGGATACGCAGTATTTT.

V is TRBV7-9 and J is TRBJ1-1, with D maybe TRBD1 (6 bases). The germline V and J ends were trimmed by 4 bases and 2 bases, with 14 bases remaining between them. Germline CDR1 SEHNR, CDR2 FQNEAQ (reference sequence). This CDR3 is 15 amino acids long. The CDR3 sequence: CASSSGAGVNTEAFF. CDR3 in DNA: TGTGCCAGCAGCTCAGGGGCGGGGGTAAACACTGAAGCTTTCTTT.

The chain is built from TRBV29-1 and TRBJ1-2; D gene unclear. Germline CDR1 and CDR2: SQVTM and ANQGSEA. The CDR3 is 10 amino acids. The CDR3 DNA follows: TGCATGACTTGGACCTATGGCTACACCTTC. As protein: CMTWTYGYTF.

V is TRBV6-5 and J is TRBJ1-2; the match to TRBD1 covers 8 bases. Per germline, CDR1 MNHEY and CDR2 SVGAGI. V trimming: 6 bases; J trimming: 4 bases; junction bases outside the gene matches: 10. This CDR3 comprises 15 residues. The CDR3: CASSGQGFVSYGYTF. CDR3 nucleotide sequence: TGTGCCAGCAGCGGACAGGGTTTTGTTAGCTATGGCTACACCTTC.

The chain recombines TRBV10-3 with TRBJ1-5; possibly TRBD1 for D (5 bases). Trimming cost V 4 bases and J 4 bases, with 11 bases left between them. Germline CDR1 reads ENHRY; CDR2 reads SYGVKD. The CDR3 is 14 amino acids. CDR3 nucleotide sequence: TGTGCCATCAGTGTTGGGGACGGAAATCAGCCCCAGCATTTT. This gives the protein CAISVGDGNQPQHF.

This clone was observed a single time. This chain connects TRBV6-5 to TRBJ1-1; D is unclear. CDR3 size: 14 residues. V was clipped by 6 bases and J by 8 bases, with 19 bases between them. The germline CDR1 and CDR2 sequences are MNHEY and SVGAGI. This CDR3 reads CASSPREGSREAFF. The CDR3 nucleotides read TGTGCCAGCAGCCCAAGGGAAGGGTCCCGAGAAGCTTTCTTT.

V gene TRBV29-1 combines with J gene TRBJ2-7; D is unclear. Germline CDR1 SQVTM, CDR2 ANQGSEA. The CDR3 totals 15 residues. V gave up 0 bases and J gave up 0 bases, with 12 bases separating them. CDR3 coding DNA: TGCAGCGTTGAAGAAGGAAGTGACCTCTCCTACGAGCAGTACTTC. Protein product: CSVEEGSDLSYEQYF.

In regard to this clone: The junction shows a germline mismatch at one end, possibly a read error. The V and J genes are TRBV5-6 and TRBJ1-1, with a tentative D call TRBD1 (5 bases). This CDR3 is built from 11 residues. The germline V gene encodes CDR1 SGHDT and CDR2 YYEEEE. CDR3 nucleotide sequence: TGTGCCAGCAGCTTCGGTCGGGACCTCATCTTT. Encoded protein: CASSFGRDLIF.

The chain employs TRBV29-1 and TRBJ1-1; D not resolved. The V end lost 6 bases, the J end lost 0 bases, and 11 bases lay between the germline ends. Germline lookup yields CDR1 SQVTM and CDR2 ANQGSEA. CDR3 length: 13 residues. DNA of the CDR3: TGCAGCGTGGTGGGTACAGTGAACACTGAAGCTTTCTTT. Translation gives CSVVGTVNTEAFF.